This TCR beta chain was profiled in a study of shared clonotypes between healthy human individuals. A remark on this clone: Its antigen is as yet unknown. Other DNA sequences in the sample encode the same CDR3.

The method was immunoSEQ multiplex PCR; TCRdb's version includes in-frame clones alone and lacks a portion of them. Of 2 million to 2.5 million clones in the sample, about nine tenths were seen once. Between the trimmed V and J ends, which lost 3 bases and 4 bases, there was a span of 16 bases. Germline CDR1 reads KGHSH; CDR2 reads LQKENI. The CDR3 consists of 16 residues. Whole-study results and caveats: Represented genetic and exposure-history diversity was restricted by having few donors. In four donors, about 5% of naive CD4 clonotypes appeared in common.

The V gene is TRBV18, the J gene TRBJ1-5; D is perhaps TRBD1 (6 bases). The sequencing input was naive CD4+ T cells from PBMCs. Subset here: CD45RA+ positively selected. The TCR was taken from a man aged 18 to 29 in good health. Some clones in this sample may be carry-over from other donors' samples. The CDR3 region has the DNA TGTGCCAGCTCACCCGGTGGAGGAGGGGGTAATCAGCCCCAGCATTTT. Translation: CASSPGGGGGNQPQHF.